Listed below are T cell receptor beta chains from one sample, sequenced in a study of blood T cell repertoires in COVID-19. Only in-frame clones appear in the TCRdb table, and some are missing; sequencing was by immunoSEQ multiplex PCR. The table has fewer than 350,000 clones, roughly 90% seen once. The specimen sequenced was peripheral blood. These receptor sequences come from a woman aged 25 to 39 with COVID-19, enrolled during active disease. Each CDR3 is given with its conserved first and last residue. Each record gives: J gene, V gene, clone size, D gene, CDR3 protein, CDR3 DNA. A D gene is named only where the DNA matches it firmly. Some rows mark clone size as missing; the rest say once, few, many or name a class of expanded clone.

>TRBJ1-5|TRBV6-5|.|.
CASSPREGGDQPQHF
TGTGCCAGCAGTCCTAGGGAGGGTGGCGATCAGCCCCAGCATTTT
>TRBJ1-2|TRBV11-2|few|TRBD1
CASSFRGLSYGYTF
TGTGCCAGCAGCTTCAGGGGGCTTAGCTATGGCTACACCTTC
>TRBJ2-1|TRBV19|few|.
CASSMSSGYFGEQFF
TGTGCCAGTAGTATGTCCAGCGGGTATTTCGGTGAGCAGTTCTTC
>TRBJ2-1|TRBV3-1/TRBV3-2|.|TRBD2
CASSQDSGVPYNEQFF
TGTGCCAGCAGCCAAGATAGCGGGGTCCCCTACAATGAGCAGTTCTTC
>TRBJ1-3|TRBV28|.|.
CASRLGLNTIYF
TGTGCCAGCAGGCTAGGATTAAACACCATATATTTT
>TRBJ2-7|TRBV7-9|few|.
CASSLESYEQYF
TGTGCCAGCAGCTTAGAATCGTACGAGCAGTACTTC
>TRBJ2-7|TRBV3-1/TRBV3-2|few|TRBD2
CASSPLISGGRSYEQYF
TGTGCCAGCAGCCCCTTAATTAGCGGGGGGAGGTCCTACGAGCAGTACTTC
>TRBJ2-3|TRBV19|.|TRBD1
CASSIGRGSTDTQYF
TGTGCCAGTAGTATTGGCAGGGGGTCCACAGATACGCAGTATTTT
>TRBJ2-7|TRBV29-1|.|.
CSVEGSSPNSYEQYF
TGCAGCGTTGAAGGGAGTTCCCCGAACTCCTACGAGCAGTACTTC
>TRBJ1-1|TRBV6-5|.|.
CASSIRIRNTEAFF
TGTGCCAGCAGTATCCGAATCAGGAACACTGAAGCTTTCTTT
>TRBJ2-4|TRBV7-9|.|.
CASSKQELIAKNIQYF
TGTGCCAGCAGCAAGCAAGAGCTCATAGCCAAAAACATTCAGTACTTC
>TRBJ1-1|TRBV27|.|.
CASSLAGANTEAFF
TGTGCCAGCAGTTTGGCGGGGGCGAACACTGAAGCTTTCTTT
>TRBJ2-2|TRBV24-1|.|TRBD1
CATSDEDRGSGELFF
TGTGCCACCAGTGATGAGGACAGGGGATCCGGGGAGCTGTTTTTT
>TRBJ2-1|TRBV5-1|.|.
CASRQEDEQFF
TGCGCCAGCCGGCAGGAGGATGAGCAGTTCTTC
>TRBJ2-3|TRBV5-1|once|TRBD2
CASFAGRGAVSTDTQYF
TGCGCCAGTTTTGCTGGGCGGGGGGCCGTTAGCACAGATACGCAGTATTTT
>TRBJ2-3|TRBV27|once|.
CASSRRGRADTQYF
TGTGCCAGCAGTCGGAGGGGCCGCGCAGATACGCAGTATTTT
>TRBJ2-7|TRBV5-1|few|TRBD1
CASGGTGRDEQYF
TGCGCCAGCGGGGGGACAGGGAGGGACGAGCAGTACTTC
>TRBJ2-7|TRBV4-1|.|.
CASSQVGLRRSYEQYF
TGCGCCAGCAGCCAAGTTGGGCTCCGGAGGTCCTACGAGCAGTACTTC
>TRBJ1-2|TRBV6-1|.|TRBD1
CASSDTGGSYGYTF
TGTGCCAGCAGTGATACAGGGGGCTCCTATGGCTACACCTTC
>TRBJ1-2|TRBV18|.|.
CASSPAADSPHGYGYTF
TGTGCCAGCTCACCTGCTGCGGACAGCCCCCATGGCTATGGCTACACCTTC
>TRBJ2-4|TRBV18|.|TRBD1
CASSSNRGRKDIQYF
TGTGCCAGCTCATCCAACAGGGGGCGCAAGGACATTCAGTACTTC
>TRBJ2-6|TRBV4-2|.|TRBD1
CASSQERQGNPGANVLTF
TGTGCCAGCAGCCAAGAGAGACAGGGGAATCCTGGGGCCAACGTCCTGACTTTC
>TRBJ2-3|TRBV4-1|.|TRBD1
CASSQAGTAPDTQYF
TGCGCCAGCAGCCAAGCGGGGACAGCCCCAGATACGCAGTATTTT
>TRBJ2-1|TRBV7-6|.|.
CASSLGLTGSNEQFF
TGTGCCAGCAGCTTAGGTCTGACGGGATCCAATGAGCAGTTCTTC
>TRBJ2-1|TRBV5-1|many|.
CASSFDLYNEQFF
TGCGCCAGCAGCTTCGACTTGTACAATGAGCAGTTCTTC
>TRBJ2-2|TRBV27|.|.
CASSFAASGELFF
TGTGCCAGCAGTTTCGCGGCCTCCGGGGAGCTGTTTTTT
>TRBJ2-5|TRBV5-1|few|TRBD2
CASSFSGEETQYF
TGCGCCAGCAGCTTCAGCGGGGAAGAGACCCAGTACTTC
>TRBJ2-1|TRBV27|.|.
CASSLSDYHNEQFF
TGTGCCAGCAGTCTTTCGGACTACCACAATGAGCAGTTCTTC
>TRBJ1-6|TRBV29-1|.|.
CSVSDSGVGNSPLHF
TGCAGCGTTAGCGATTCGGGGGTGGGGAATTCACCCCTCCACTTT